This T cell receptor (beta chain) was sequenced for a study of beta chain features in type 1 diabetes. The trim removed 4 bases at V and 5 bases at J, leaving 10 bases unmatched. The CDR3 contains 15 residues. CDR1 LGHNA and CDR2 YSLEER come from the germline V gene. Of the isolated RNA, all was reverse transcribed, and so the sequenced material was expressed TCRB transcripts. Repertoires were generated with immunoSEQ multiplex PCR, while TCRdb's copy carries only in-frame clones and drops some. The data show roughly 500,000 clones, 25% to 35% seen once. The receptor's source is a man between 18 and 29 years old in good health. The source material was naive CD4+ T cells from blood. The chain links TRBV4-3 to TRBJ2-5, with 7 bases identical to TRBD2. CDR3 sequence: CASSRWSGTGETQYF. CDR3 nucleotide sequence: TGCGCCAGCAGCCGGTGGAGCGGGACTGGGGAGACCCAGTACTTC.